The next 12 T cell receptor beta chains were all read from a single sample in a study of blood T cells in healthy people across ages. Next came a second PCR, run for roughly 6 to 11 cycles, which used a sample-barcoded 5' primer along with a J-beta primer mix. MiXCR, run by TCRdb on the 5' RACE reads, gives a single entry per CDR3 protein. The table lists hundreds of thousands of distinct CDR3 sequences, around 38% of them singletons, with about 32% in the top ten. Sequencing was carried out using blood. These TCRs come from a man older than 75 in good health.

This clonotype was seen only a few times. As DNA, the CDR3 is TGCGCCAGCAGCTTTTTATCCTCGGGGGTTTTGGCAGATACGCAGTATTTT. Translation: CASSFLSSGVLADTQYF. The chain recombines TRBV5-1 with TRBJ2-3, with D possibly matching TRBD2 (6 bases). The germline CDR1 and CDR2 sequences are SGHRS and YFSETQ. V was shortened by 2 bases and J by 4 bases, with 20 bases between the two germline ends. The CDR3 runs to 17 residues.

This clonotype was seen a handful of times. This chain connects TRBV29-1 to TRBJ2-1; perhaps TRBD2 as D (6 bases). The CDR3 runs 14 residues. CDR1 and CDR2 from the germline V gene are SQVTM and ANQGSEA. The germline V and J ends were trimmed by 7 bases and 3 bases, with 16 bases remaining between them. The CDR3 spells CSGNPGVSYNEQFF. The DNA for the CDR3 is TGCAGCGGTAATCCGGGAGTAAGCTACAATGAGCAGTTCTTC.

The table lists this clonotype with a few counts. V gene TRBV3-1 combines with J gene TRBJ2-1; 14 nucleotides align to TRBD2. The CDR3 sequence is 16 residues long. The V gene's germline CDR1 is LGHDT and CDR2 YNNKEL (reference sequence). V lost 5 bases and J lost 6; bases outside the gene matches: 6. CDR3 sequence reads: CASSSFGLAGGNEQFF. CDR3 in DNA: TGTGCCAGCAGCTCCTTCGGACTAGCGGGGGGCAATGAGCAGTTCTTC.

This clonotype has more than one count but fewer than ten. The chain carries TRBV2 and TRBJ2-1; the match to TRBD1 covers 7 bases. The end of the DNA is better explained by TRBJ2-7, so the J call may be wrong. CDR3 length: 15 amino acids. Germline-derived CDR1 and CDR2 are SNHLY and FYNNEI. CDR3 nucleotides: TGTGCCAGCAGTGAAGGACAGGGACCCTACAATGAGCAGTACTTC. The encoded protein is CASSEGQGPYNEQYF.

This rearrangement joins TRBV6-2 or TRBV6-3 to TRBJ1-6, with D possibly being TRBD1 (5 bases). Trimming cost V 2 bases and J 5 bases, with 10 bases left between them. The CDR3 totals 15 residues. The germline V gene encodes CDR1 MNHEY and CDR2 SVGEGT. The CDR3 reads CASSYQDNNNSPLHF. CDR3 sequence (DNA): TGTGCCAGCAGTTACCAGGACAACAATAATTCACCCCTCCACTTT.

The V and J genes are TRBV20-1 and TRBJ2-1; 10 nucleotides match TRBD2. Trimming took 6 bases from V and 8 from J; bases not matched to a gene: 10. The germline gives CDR1 DFQATT, CDR2 SNEGSKA (reference sequence). The CDR3 runs 14 residues. CDR3 amino acids: CSARTSGGDHEQFF. In nucleotides, the CDR3 is TGCAGTGCGAGGACTAGCGGAGGGGACCATGAGCAGTTCTTC.

V is TRBV7-9 and J is TRBJ1-1; TRBD1 matches at 7 bases. The CDR3 has 14 residues. Unmatched junction bases numbered 8, after V lost 5 bases and J lost 5 bases. Germline assignment: CDR1 SEHNR and CDR2 FQNEAQ (reference sequence). The chain's CDR3 is CASSHDRAGTEAFF. The CDR3, as DNA: TGTGCCAGCAGCCATGACAGGGCGGGGACTGAAGCTTTCTTT. The variable domain in full, completed from reference TRBV7-9 and TRBJ1-1, reads DTGVSQNPRHKITKRGQNVTFRCDPISEHNRLYWYRQTLGQGPEFLTYFQNEAQLEKSRLLSDRFSAERPKGSFSTLEIQRTEQGDSAMYLCASSHDRAGTEAFFGQGTRLTVV.

This clonotype has a count of ten or more. The rearrangement uses TRBV6-5 and TRBJ2-7; D is tentatively TRBD1 or TRBD2 (5 bases each). From germline, CDR1 is MNHEY and CDR2 SVGAGI. The CDR3 consists of 13 residues. Trimming shortened V by 6 bases and J by 1 base, and 10 bases separated the two germline ends. In nucleotides, the CDR3 is TGTGCCAGCAGCCCGTGGGGGTCCTACGAGCAGTACTTC. It specifies CASSPWGSYEQYF.

DNA of the CDR3: TGTGCCAGCAGTTTAATCAGTGCTACACAACGGAACTACACCTTC. Encoded protein: CASSLISATQRNYTF. This chain connects TRBV12-3 or TRBV12-4 to TRBJ1-2; D gene unclear. V was clipped by 2 bases and J by 10 bases, with 20 bases between them. The CDR3 has 15 residues.

This clonotype was picked up a small number of times. The CDR3 here is CATSDQTGTGGLGETQYF. CDR3 DNA: TGTGCCACCAGTGACCAAACCGGGACAGGGGGCTTGGGAGAGACCCAGTACTTC. The genes are TRBV24-1 and TRBJ2-5, with 12 bases identical to TRBD1. This CDR3 comprises 18 residues. The ends lost 4 bases at V and 4 bases at J; junction bases unmatched: 12. Germline CDR1 KGHDR, CDR2 SFDVKD.

The gene calls are TRBV7-6 and TRBJ2-5, with 13 bases matching TRBD2. V shed 4 bases and J 11 bases; nucleotides not matched to a gene: 19. CDR1 and CDR2 (germline): SGHVS, FNYEAQ. This CDR3 is 18 amino acids long. The CDR3 sequence is CASSYGVVRTSGRDEQYF. CDR3 DNA sequence: TGTGCCAGCAGCTACGGGGTGGTACGGACTAGCGGGAGAGATGAGCAGTACTTC.

This clonotype was seen more than once but under ten times. This sequence joins TRBV24-1 and TRBJ2-1; D may match TRBD1 or TRBD2 (5 bases each). This CDR3 is built from 12 residues. Germline V gives CDR1 KGHDR, CDR2 SFDVKD. V lost 2 bases to trimming and J lost 9 bases, with 7 bases between them. The CDR3 bases are TGTGCCACCAGTGATTCGGGACGTGAGCAGTTCTTC. It translates to CATSDSGREQFF.